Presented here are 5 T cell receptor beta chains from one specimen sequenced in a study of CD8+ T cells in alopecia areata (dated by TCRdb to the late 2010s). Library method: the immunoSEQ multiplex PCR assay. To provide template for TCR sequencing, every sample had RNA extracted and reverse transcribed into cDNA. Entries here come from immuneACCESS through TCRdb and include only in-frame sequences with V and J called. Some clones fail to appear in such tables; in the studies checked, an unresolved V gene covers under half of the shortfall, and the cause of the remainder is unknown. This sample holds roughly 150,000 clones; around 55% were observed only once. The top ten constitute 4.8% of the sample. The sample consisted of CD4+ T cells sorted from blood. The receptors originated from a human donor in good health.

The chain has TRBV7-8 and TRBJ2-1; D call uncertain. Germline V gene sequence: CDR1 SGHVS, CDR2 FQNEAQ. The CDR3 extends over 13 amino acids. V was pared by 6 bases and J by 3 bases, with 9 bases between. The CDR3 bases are TGTGCCAGCAGTAGACTGGTCTACAATGAGCAGTTCTTC. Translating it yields CASSRLVYNEQFF.

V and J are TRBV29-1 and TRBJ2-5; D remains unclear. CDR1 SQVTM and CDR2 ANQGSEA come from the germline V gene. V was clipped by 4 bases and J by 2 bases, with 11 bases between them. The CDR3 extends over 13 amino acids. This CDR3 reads CSVAQSTQETQYF. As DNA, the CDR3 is TGCAGCGTTGCACAGTCAACGCAAGAGACCCAGTACTTC.

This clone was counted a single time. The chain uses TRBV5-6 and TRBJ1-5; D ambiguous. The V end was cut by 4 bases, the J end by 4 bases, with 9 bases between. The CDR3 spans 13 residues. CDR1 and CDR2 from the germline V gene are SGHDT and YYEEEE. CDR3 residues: CASSLKANQPQHF. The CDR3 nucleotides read TGTGCCAGCAGCCTCAAGGCGAATCAGCCCCAGCATTTT.

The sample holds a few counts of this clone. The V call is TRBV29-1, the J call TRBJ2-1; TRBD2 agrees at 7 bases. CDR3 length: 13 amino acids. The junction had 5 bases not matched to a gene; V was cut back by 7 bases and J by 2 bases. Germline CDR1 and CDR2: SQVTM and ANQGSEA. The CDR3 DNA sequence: TGCAGCGGTTATCGGGGGGCCTACAATGAGCAGTTCTTC. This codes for CSGYRGAYNEQFF.

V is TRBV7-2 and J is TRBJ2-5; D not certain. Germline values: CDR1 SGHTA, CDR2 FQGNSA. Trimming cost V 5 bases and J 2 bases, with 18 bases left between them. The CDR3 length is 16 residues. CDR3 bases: TGTGCCAGCAGCCACCCTGTGTGGGCAGAACAAGAGACCCAGTACTTC. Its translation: CASSHPVWAEQETQYF.